This T cell receptor beta chain was sequenced in a study of blood T cell repertoires in COVID-19 (dated by TCRdb to the early 2020s). About the investigation overall: Samples covering the acute and convalescent phases of COVID-19 were provided by collaborators in the United States, Italy and Spain. The prospective study material was composed of cDNA or gDNA derived from T cells, B-cell-depleted T cells, or PBMCs. Deeply sampled blood TCRbeta repertoires from subjects exposed to, actively infected with, or recovered from COVID-19 were included in the dataset. The repertoires were released in a freely available public database intended as a resource for research on the immune response to SARS-CoV-2. The samples were drawn from two sources: the first 160 participants of the ongoing ImmuneRACE study, and over 950 subjects contributed by 6 global collaborators. Sample metadata almost always included a de-identified subject ID, COVID-19 status, age in years and sex. Where available, HLA class I and class II types were obtained from metadata supplied by the sample provider rather than from assay-based typing.

What the authors observed across the whole study: The quantity of clinical and demographic metadata differed by source and by participant and was supplied without curation.

Notes on this clone: Its antigen remains undetermined. Per-nucleotide qualities are absent, and no much larger clonotype sits a single base away.

CDR1 and CDR2 (LNHDA, SQIVND) derive from the germline V gene (reference sequence). From the cysteine through the phenylalanine, the CDR3 covers 17 amino acids. This entry keeps only the CDR3 DNA: 51 bases, framed from base 1. V is shortened by 5 bases, J by 5 bases, and the region joining them spans 23 bases. Collaborating institutions collected whole blood in K2EDTA tubes following their own protocols. For TCRbeta analysis, collaborators shipped samples in one of three forms: frozen whole blood, isolated PBMCs, or DNA extracted from either of those sample types. TCRbeta CDR3 regions were amplified from genomic DNA by means of the immunoSEQ Assay, a bias-controlled multiplex PCR. The published analysis was carried out like this. Nucleated cell counts per sample were estimated from amplification of reference gene primers within the assay. To quantify the absolute abundance of each unique TCRbeta CDR3 rearrangement, sequence reads were collapsed and filtered. For each sample, productive Simpson clonality was calculated as the square root of Simpson's diversity index over productive rearrangements. Drawn from immuneACCESS, this table holds only the in-frame rearrangements with V and J called that TCRdb kept. Clones are partly lost; checked studies trace under half to an unresolved V gene and leave the rest unexplained. The V and J calls and the clone size are those of that table, but D and trimming were determined from the DNA. This sample has 130,000 to 150,000 clones in its table, and approximately 84% of those were observed once. 1.9% of the sample is held by the ten biggest clonotypes.

The chain uses TRBV19 and TRBJ2-3, with the D gene not clear enough to name. The clonotype comes from a woman aged 60 to 75 with acute or convalescent COVID-19. What was sequenced was peripheral blood. In nucleotide form, the sequence is TGTGCCAGTAGTGTATATATTGGGCACTCCGAGCAAGATACGCAGTATTTT. It codes for CASSVYIGHSEQDTQYF.